The 32 T cell receptor beta chains reported below all come from one sample, sequenced in a study of blood T cell repertoires in COVID-19. Sequencing was performed with immunoSEQ multiplex PCR; in TCRdb, only in-frame clones are kept and a portion is missing. The sample yields a few hundred thousand clones, around 84% seen once. The sample consisted of peripheral blood. These receptor sequences come from a man aged 50-59 years with acute or convalescent COVID-19.

The CDR3 is CASSPGSNSRGEQFF. CDR3 DNA sequence: TGTGCCAGCTCACCAGGGAGTAATTCTCGTGGTGAGCAGTTCTTC. The rearrangement joins TRBV18 to TRBJ2-1, with a possible D match to TRBD2 (5 bases). CDR1 and CDR2 from the germline V gene are KGHSH and LQKENI. The CDR3 loop spans 15 amino acids. Trimming took off 2 bases at V and 9 bases at J, with 17 bases between the two ends.

This chain uses TRBV10-2 with TRBJ2-2, with TRBD2 matching over 8 bases. Germline CDR1 and CDR2: WSHSY and SAAADI. This CDR3 has 15 amino acids. Trimming at V came to 8 bases and at J to 0 bases, leaving 5 bases not matched to a gene. In DNA form, the CDR3 reads TGCGCCAGCCGTGGACTAGCAGCGAACACCGGGGAGCTGTTTTTT. This gives the protein CASRGLAANTGELFF.

This chain joins TRBV3-1 (or the pseudogene TRBV3-2) and TRBJ1-3; 7 nucleotides align to TRBD1. CDR1 LGHDT and CDR2 YNNKEL come from the germline V gene (reference sequence). This CDR3 spans 13 amino acids. V shed 3 bases and J 6 bases; nucleotides not matched to a gene: 2. The CDR3 sequence is CASSQGQINTIYF. CDR3 sequence (DNA): TGTGCCAGCAGCCAGGGACAGATAAACACCATATATTTT.

Here the CDR3 DNA reads TGTGCCAGTAGTAGGGGAGGGACGAATGAAAAACTGTTTTTT. Translating gives CASSRGGTNEKLFF. This chain links TRBV19 with TRBJ1-4, with D tentatively TRBD1 (5 bases). V was shortened by 4 bases and J by 5 bases, with 11 bases between the two germline ends. CDR1 and CDR2 from the germline V gene are LNHDA and SQIVND (reference sequence). The CDR3 sequence is 14 residues long.

The J gene is TRBJ2-2, the V gene TRBV5-4, with TRBD1 identical over 8 bases. Trimming took 2 bases from V and 4 from J; bases not matched to a gene: 4. The CDR3 runs to 15 residues. CDR1 SGHNT and CDR2 YYREEE come from the germline V gene (reference sequence). The DNA for the CDR3 is TGTGCCAGCAGCTTCGGCAGGGGGCTCACCGGGGAGCTGTTTTTT. It encodes CASSFGRGLTGELFF.

This chain connects TRBV19 to TRBJ1-1, with 8 bases lining up with TRBD1. CDR1 is LNHDA and CDR2 is SQIVND in the germline V gene (reference sequence). V trimming: 7 bases; J trimming: 7 bases; junction bases outside the gene matches: 11. This CDR3 has 14 residues. The CDR3 DNA sequence: TGTGCCAGTAACCTCCAGGGGGCGGTTGGTGAAGCTTTCTTT. Encoded protein: CASNLQGAVGEAFF. Drawing the rest from reference TRBV19 and TRBJ1-1, the complete variable domain is DGGITQSPKYLFRKEGQNVTLSCEQNLNHDAMYWYRQDPGQGLRLIYYSQIVNDFQKGDIAEGYSVSREKKESFPLTVTSAQKNPTAFYLCASNLQGAVGEAFFGQGTRLTVV.

The gene calls are TRBV7-9 and TRBJ2-7, with 7 bases fitting TRBD1. V lost 6 bases to trimming and J lost 7 bases; unmatched junction nucleotides: 6. This CDR3 is built from 12 residues. The germline V gene has CDR1 SEHNR and CDR2 FQNEAQ (reference sequence). The CDR3 DNA follows: TGTGCCAGCAGGGGGACAGTCGGTGAGCAGTACTTC. This translates into CASRGTVGEQYF.

As DNA, the CDR3 is TGTGCCAGCAGTTTATCGAGAGACAGTAGCAATCAGCCCCAGCATTTT. It encodes CASSLSRDSSNQPQHF. The V and J genes are TRBV27 and TRBJ1-5; tentatively, D is TRBD1 (5 bases). In germline, CDR1 is MNHEY, CDR2 SMNVEV (reference sequence). Trimming cost V 0 bases and J 0 bases, with 9 bases left between them. The CDR3 extends over 16 amino acids.

This clone was recorded only once. V and J are TRBV5-1 and TRBJ2-1; possible D gene TRBD2, 5 bases. The CDR3 totals 15 residues. Germline-derived CDR1 and CDR2 are SGHRS and YFSETQ. V was pared by 0 bases and J by 3 bases, with 10 bases between. CDR3 DNA: TGCGCCAGCAGCTTGGCGGGGAACGGCTACAATGAGCAGTTCTTC. This translates into CASSLAGNGYNEQFF.

J is TRBJ2-7 and V is TRBV12-3 or TRBV12-4, with a possible D match to TRBD1 (7 bases). The CDR3 covers 12 residues. Trimming removed 6 bases at V and 6 bases at J, with 12 bases between. The DNA of the CDR3 is TGTGCCAGCAGAAGTCAGGGGGGCGAGCAGTACTTC. Translated, it gives CASRSQGGEQYF.

The rearrangement uses TRBV2 and TRBJ1-1; no reliable D call. The CDR3 sequence is 14 residues long. The germline V gene encodes CDR1 SNHLY and CDR2 FYNNEI. V was clipped by 10 bases and J by 8 bases, with 23 bases between them. The CDR3 sequence: CATVSTDVGGEAFF. The CDR3 bases are TGTGCCACCGTAAGTACTGACGTAGGAGGCGAAGCTTTCTTT.

CDR3 DNA: TGTGCCAGCAGCCCAAATGAGGGGGGGTACAATGAGCAGTTCTTC. As protein: CASSPNEGGYNEQFF. The rearrangement uses TRBV11-2 and TRBJ2-1; maybe TRBD2 (7 bases). The CDR3 covers 15 residues. Germline loops: CDR1 SGHAT, CDR2 FQNNGV. V was pared by 5 bases and J by 4 bases, with 15 bases between.

The table lists this clone with a count of one. The CDR3 is CASSLDGEVRSLSNQPQHF. In nucleotides, the CDR3 is TGTGCCAGCAGCTTAGATGGGGAGGTGAGATCCCTAAGCAATCAGCCCCAGCATTTT. The chain joins TRBV7-8 to TRBJ1-5; D is ambiguous. The CDR3 has 19 amino acids. Trimming removed 1 base at V and 1 base at J, with 20 bases between. Germline V lookup: CDR1 SGHVS, CDR2 FQNEAQ. Full variable domain (remainder filled in from reference TRBV7-8 and TRBJ1-5): GAGVSQSPRYKVAKRGQDVALRCDPISGHVSLFWYQQALGQGPEFLTYFQNEAQLDKSGLPSDRFFAERPEGSVSTLKIQRTQQEDSAVYLCASSLDGEVRSLSNQPQHFGDGTRLSIL.

V usage is TRBV4-1 and J usage is TRBJ1-3; 9 bases fit TRBD1. This CDR3 has 18 residues. The germline gives CDR1 MGHRA, CDR2 YSYEKL. The trim removed 2 bases at V and 0 bases at J, leaving 8 bases unmatched. CDR3 bases: TGCGCCAGCAGCCAACTAACCGGGACAGGGATCTCTGGAAACACCATATATTTT. It codes for CASSQLTGTGISGNTIYF.

This chain connects TRBV2 to TRBJ1-5; D is undetermined. The CDR3 runs to 14 residues. From germline, CDR1 is SNHLY and CDR2 FYNNEI. Trimming took 3 bases from V and 4 from J, leaving 10 bases between them. The CDR3 DNA reads as TGTGCCAGCAGTGAGAGGTTCCCGAATCAGCCCCAGCATTTT. This encodes CASSERFPNQPQHF.

Only a few counts were recorded for this clone. The V gene is TRBV2, the J gene TRBJ1-5; 10 bases are a match to TRBD1. J was trimmed by 3 bases and V by 6 bases; bases with no gene match: 5. The CDR3 length is 15 residues. CDR1 SNHLY and CDR2 FYNNEI come from the germline V gene. CDR3: CASRDGTGANQPQHF. DNA for the CDR3: TGTGCCAGCAGAGACGGGACAGGGGCCAATCAGCCCCAGCATTTT.

This chain links TRBV19 with TRBJ1-5; 9 bases fit TRBD1. The germline gives CDR1 LNHDA, CDR2 SQIVND (reference sequence). Losses at the gene ends were 1 base for V and 0 bases for J; bases not matched to a gene: 16. The CDR3 spans 21 residues. The CDR3 DNA is TGTGCCAGTAGTATAGGGGTTCACAGGGGGCGCCTGGTTGATAGCAATCAGCCCCAGCATTTT. Its protein product is CASSIGVHRGRLVDSNQPQHF.

The chain combines TRBV6-1 with TRBJ1-3, with 8 bases fitting TRBD1. With 4 bases clipped from V and 2 bases from J, the junction kept 7 bases outside the gene matches. The CDR3 is 16 amino acids. CDR1 and CDR2 from the germline V gene are MNHNS and SASEGT. The chain's CDR3 is CASSAPRGRAGNTIYF. The CDR3 DNA is TGTGCCAGCAGTGCCCCCAGGGGGCGAGCTGGAAACACCATATATTTT.

This chain links TRBV7-9 with TRBJ1-6; D might be TRBD1 (5 bases). The V end was cut by 1 base, the J end by 5 bases, with 12 bases between. Per the germline V gene, CDR1 is SEHNR and CDR2 is FQNEAQ (reference sequence). This CDR3 has 16 amino acids. Here the CDR3 DNA reads TGTGCCAGCAGCTTAGGGGTTGGGGCGGATAATTCACCCCTCCACTTT. Translation gives CASSLGVGADNSPLHF.

J is TRBJ2-2 and V is TRBV29-1, with D perhaps TRBD2 (5 bases). With 5 bases removed from V and 4 bases from J, the gap between germline ends came to 11 bases. The CDR3 sequence is 13 residues long. Germline V lookup: CDR1 SQVTM, CDR2 ANQGSEA. The CDR3 region has the DNA TGCAGCGTTCTGGGAGCCCCCACCGGGGAGCTGTTTTTT. This translates into CSVLGAPTGELFF.

The genes are TRBV19 and TRBJ1-4; the D gene is possibly TRBD1 (6 bases). Trimming cost V 5 bases and J 0 bases, with 16 bases left between them. This CDR3 comprises 17 residues. Germline assignment: CDR1 LNHDA and CDR2 SQIVND (reference sequence). Written as DNA, the CDR3 is TGTGCCAGTAGTCCTAGGGGGGGGAGAGCAACTAATGAAAAACTGTTTTTT. Protein sequence: CASSPRGGRATNEKLFF.

The chain links TRBV18 to TRBJ1-1, with D possibly TRBD1 on 5 matching bases. The ends were cut back, 4 bases at V and 5 bases at J, with 14 bases in the middle. This CDR3 is 14 amino acids long. In germline, CDR1 is KGHSH, CDR2 LQKENI. This CDR3 is CASSRVGGRTEAFF. CDR3 coding DNA: TGTGCCAGCTCACGGGTCGGGGGAAGGACTGAAGCTTTCTTT.

The rearrangement links TRBV10-3 to TRBJ2-2, with D tentatively TRBD2 (5 bases). Trimming pared 0 bases from V and 6 bases from J, leaving 5 bases between. The CDR3 extends over 13 amino acids. The germline V gene encodes CDR1 ENHRY and CDR2 SYGVKD. Here the CDR3 reads CAISESEAGELFF. In nucleotides, the CDR3 is TGTGCCATCAGTGAGTCGGAGGCCGGGGAGCTGTTTTTT.

The chain couples TRBV5-4 to TRBJ1-1; D not resolved. V lost 3 bases, J lost 0 bases, and 15 bases lay in between. Germline V gene lookup returns CDR1 SGHNT and CDR2 YYREEE (reference sequence). The CDR3 covers 16 residues. This CDR3 is CASSSGLRNMNTEAFF. The CDR3 bases are TGTGCCAGCAGCTCCGGACTCAGAAACATGAACACTGAAGCTTTCTTT.

The CDR3 DNA is TGCGCCAGCAGCTCGGGACAGCTCGACTTCAGCTCCTACAATGAGCAGTTCTTC. Its protein product is CASSSGQLDFSSYNEQFF. V usage is TRBV5-1 and J usage is TRBJ2-1; 7 bases line up with TRBD1. CDR1 and CDR2 from the germline V gene are SGHRS and YFSETQ. This CDR3 comprises 18 residues. After removal of 3 bases from V and 0 bases from J, the junction contained 12 bases not matched to a gene.

V usage is TRBV5-6 and J usage is TRBJ2-7; D unclear. The CDR3 has 16 residues. The V gene lost 4 bases and the J gene lost 4 bases, with 21 bases spanning the gap. Germline-derived CDR1 and CDR2 are SGHDT and YYEEEE. The DNA of the CDR3 is TGTGCCAGCAGCACCGGAGATCCCGGAGACCCGTACGAGCAGTACTTC. Its protein is CASSTGDPGDPYEQYF.

This clone showed up just once. V is TRBV18 and J is TRBJ1-4; perhaps TRBD1 as D (6 bases). CDR3 size: 13 residues. The ends were cut back, 6 bases at V and 8 bases at J, with 13 bases in the middle. Germline V gives CDR1 KGHSH, CDR2 LQKENI. CDR3 nucleotide sequence: TGTGCCAGCTCCCCCGGGACAAAGGAAAAACTGTTTTTT. It encodes CASSPGTKEKLFF.

The chain joins TRBV11-2 to TRBJ2-3; 15 bases are a match to TRBD2. J gave up 3 bases and V 1 base, and 2 bases lay outside the gene matches. This CDR3 region has 17 residues. Germline assignment: CDR1 SGHAT and CDR2 FQNNGV. In DNA, the CDR3 is TGTGCCAGCAGCTTAGTGGGACTAGCGGGGGGTACAGATACGCAGTATTTT. Translating gives CASSLVGLAGGTDTQYF.

Regarding this clone: One junction end does not reproduce the germline sequence, and a read error may be involved. The chain carries TRBV15 and TRBJ1-4, with D perhaps matching TRBD1 (5 bases). This CDR3 is 13 amino acids long. From germline, CDR1 is LNHNV and CDR2 YYDKDF (reference sequence). The CDR3 coding sequence is TGTGCCACCAGCCTCGCACTTCGGGACTCGGAGGTTTTT. The encoded protein is CATSLALRDSEVF.

This clone was seen a single time. The rearrangement uses TRBV6-5 and TRBJ2-4; perhaps TRBD2 as D (6 bases). The V and J ends lost 2 bases and 14 bases respectively, with 19 bases between them. Germline loops: CDR1 MNHEY, CDR2 SVGAGI. CDR3 size: 14 residues. As DNA, the CDR3 is TGTGCCAGCAGTTACACGCGCGGCGGGGCAGAGGAGTACTTC. It codes for CASSYTRGGAEEYF.

The J gene is TRBJ2-7, the V gene TRBV27; perhaps TRBD2 as D (6 bases). This CDR3 is built from 16 residues. CDR1 and CDR2 from the germline V gene are MNHEY and SMNVEV (reference sequence). Deletions cut 5 bases from V and 0 bases from J, with 17 bases between. The DNA of the CDR3 is TGTGCCAGCAGTAGCCTTTCTAGCGTTAGCTCCTACGAGCAGTACTTC. The encoded protein is CASSSLSSVSSYEQYF.

The gene calls are TRBV7-8 and TRBJ2-7; TRBD1 aligns across 7 bases. Per the germline V gene, CDR1 is SGHVS and CDR2 is FQNEAQ. The V gene end was trimmed by 4 bases and the J gene end by 1 base; junction bases not matched to a gene: 4. This CDR3 spans 14 amino acids. The CDR3 bases are TGTGCCAGCAGCTACAGACAGGGTTCCTACGAGCAGTACTTC. Protein: CASSYRQGSYEQYF.